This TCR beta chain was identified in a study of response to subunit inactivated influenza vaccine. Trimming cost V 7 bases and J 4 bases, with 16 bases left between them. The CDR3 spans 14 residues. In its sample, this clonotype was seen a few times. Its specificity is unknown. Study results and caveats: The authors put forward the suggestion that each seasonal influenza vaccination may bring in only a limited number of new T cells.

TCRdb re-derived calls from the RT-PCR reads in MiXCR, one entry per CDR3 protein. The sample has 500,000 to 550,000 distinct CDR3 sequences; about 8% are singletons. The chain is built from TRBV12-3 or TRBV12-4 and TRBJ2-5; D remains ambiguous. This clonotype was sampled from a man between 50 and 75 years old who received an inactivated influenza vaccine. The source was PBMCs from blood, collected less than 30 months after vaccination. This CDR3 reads CASKVAIDLETQYF. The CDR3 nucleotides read TGTGCCAGCAAAGTCGCGATAGACTTAGAGACCCAGTACTTC.